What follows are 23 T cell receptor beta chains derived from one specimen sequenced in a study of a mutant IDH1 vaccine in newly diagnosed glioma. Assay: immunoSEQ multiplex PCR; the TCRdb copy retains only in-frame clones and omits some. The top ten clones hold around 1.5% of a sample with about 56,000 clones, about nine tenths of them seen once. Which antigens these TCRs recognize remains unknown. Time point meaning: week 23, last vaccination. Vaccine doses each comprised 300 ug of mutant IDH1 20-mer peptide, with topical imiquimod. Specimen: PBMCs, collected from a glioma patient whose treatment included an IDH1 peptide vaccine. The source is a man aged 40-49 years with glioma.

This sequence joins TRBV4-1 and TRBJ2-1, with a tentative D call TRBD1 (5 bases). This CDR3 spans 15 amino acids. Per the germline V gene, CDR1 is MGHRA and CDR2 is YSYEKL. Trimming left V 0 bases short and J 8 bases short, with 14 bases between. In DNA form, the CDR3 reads TGCGCCAGCAGCCAAGATTTAATCAGGGCCGATGAGCAGTTCTTC. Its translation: CASSQDLIRADEQFF.

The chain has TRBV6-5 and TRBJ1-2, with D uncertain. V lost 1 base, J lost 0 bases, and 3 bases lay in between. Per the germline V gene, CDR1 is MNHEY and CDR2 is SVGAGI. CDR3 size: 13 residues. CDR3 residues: CASSYFANYGYTF. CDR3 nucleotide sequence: TGTGCCAGCAGTTACTTCGCTAACTATGGCTACACCTTC.

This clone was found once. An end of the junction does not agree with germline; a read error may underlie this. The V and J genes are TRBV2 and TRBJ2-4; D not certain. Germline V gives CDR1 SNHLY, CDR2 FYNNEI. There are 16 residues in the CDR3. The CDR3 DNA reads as TGTGCCAGCTGTGACGCGAGGAACATAGCCAAAAACATTCAGTACTTC. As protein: CASCDARNIAKNIQYF.

The CDR3 region is CASSPQASGNDEQFF. In DNA form, the CDR3 reads TGTGCCAGCTCACCACAAGCTAGCGGGAACGATGAGCAGTTCTTC. The chain has TRBV18 and TRBJ2-1, with 9 bases identical to TRBD2. The CDR3 runs 15 residues. Germline V gene data show CDR1 as KGHSH and CDR2 as LQKENI. The trim removed 1 base at V and 8 bases at J, leaving 6 bases unmatched.

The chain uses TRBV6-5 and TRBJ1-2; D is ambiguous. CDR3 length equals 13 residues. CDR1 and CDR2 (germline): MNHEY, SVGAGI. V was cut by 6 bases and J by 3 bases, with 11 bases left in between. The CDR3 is CASRKPIDYGYTF. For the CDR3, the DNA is TGTGCCAGCAGGAAACCTATCGACTATGGCTACACCTTC.

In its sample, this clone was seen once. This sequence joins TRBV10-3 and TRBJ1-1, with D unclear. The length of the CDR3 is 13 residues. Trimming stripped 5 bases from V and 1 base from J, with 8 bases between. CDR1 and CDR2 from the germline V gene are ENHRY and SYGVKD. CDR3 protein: CAISTRENTEAFF. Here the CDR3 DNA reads TGTGCCATCAGTACTCGTGAGAACACTGAAGCTTTCTTT.

The CDR3 nucleotides read TGTGCCAGCAGGACCAGGCGGGGTAGCTACGAGCAGTACTTC. Residues: CASRTRRGSYEQYF. The chain joins TRBV5-8 to TRBJ2-7; D possibly corresponds to TRBD2 (6 bases). V was shortened by 5 bases and J by 3 bases, with 15 bases between the two germline ends. The CDR3 totals 14 residues. Germline loops: CDR1 SGHTS, CDR2 YDEGEE. Looking up the rest from reference TRBV5-8 and TRBJ2-7 gives the full variable domain: EAGVTQSPTHLIKTRGQQATLRCSPISGHTSVYWYQQALGLGLQFLLWYDEGEERNRGNFPPRFSGRQFPNYSSELNVNALELEDSALYLCASRTRRGSYEQYFGPGTRLTVT.

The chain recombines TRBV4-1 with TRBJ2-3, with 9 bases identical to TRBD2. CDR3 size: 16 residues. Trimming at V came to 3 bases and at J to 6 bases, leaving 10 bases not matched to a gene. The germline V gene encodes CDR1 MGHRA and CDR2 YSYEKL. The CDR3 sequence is CASSHLVAGDGDTQYF. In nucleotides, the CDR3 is TGCGCCAGCAGCCACCTCGTAGCGGGAGATGGGGATACGCAGTATTTT.

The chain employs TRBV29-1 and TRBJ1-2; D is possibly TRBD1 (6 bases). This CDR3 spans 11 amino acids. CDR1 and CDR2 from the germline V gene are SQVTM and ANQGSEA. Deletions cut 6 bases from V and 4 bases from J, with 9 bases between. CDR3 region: CSVQGSYGYTF. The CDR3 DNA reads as TGCAGCGTACAGGGTAGCTATGGCTACACCTTC.

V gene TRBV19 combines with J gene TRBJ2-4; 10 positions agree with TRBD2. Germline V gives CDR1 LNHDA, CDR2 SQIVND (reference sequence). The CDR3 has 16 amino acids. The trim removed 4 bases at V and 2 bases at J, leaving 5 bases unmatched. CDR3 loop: CASSTLAGGTKNIQYF. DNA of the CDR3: TGTGCCAGTAGTACCTTAGCGGGAGGAACCAAAAACATTCAGTACTTC.

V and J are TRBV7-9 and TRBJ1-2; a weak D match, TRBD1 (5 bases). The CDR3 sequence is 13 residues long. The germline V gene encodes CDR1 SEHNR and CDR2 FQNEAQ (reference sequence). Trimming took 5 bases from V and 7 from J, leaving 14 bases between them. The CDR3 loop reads CASSPRQSGGYTF. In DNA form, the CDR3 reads TGTGCCAGCAGCCCCAGACAGTCCGGTGGCTACACCTTC.

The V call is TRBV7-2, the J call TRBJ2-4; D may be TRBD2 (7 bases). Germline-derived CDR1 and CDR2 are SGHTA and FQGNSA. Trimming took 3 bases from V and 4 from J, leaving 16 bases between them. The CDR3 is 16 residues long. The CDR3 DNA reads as TGTGCCAGCAGCTTTACAGGGTGGGGGGGAAAAAACATTCAGTACTTC. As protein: CASSFTGWGGKNIQYF. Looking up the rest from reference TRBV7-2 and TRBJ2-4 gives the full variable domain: GAGVSQSPSNKVTEKGKDVELRCDPISGHTALYWYRQSLGQGLEFLIYFQGNSAPDKSGLPSDRFSAERTGGSVSTLTIQRTQQEDSAVYLCASSFTGWGGKNIQYFGAGTRLSVL.

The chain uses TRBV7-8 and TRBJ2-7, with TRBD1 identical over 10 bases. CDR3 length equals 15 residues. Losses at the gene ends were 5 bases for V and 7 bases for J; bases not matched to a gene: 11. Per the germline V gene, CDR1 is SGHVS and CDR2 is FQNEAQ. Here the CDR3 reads CASSAYRDRGKEQYF. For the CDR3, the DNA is TGTGCCAGCAGCGCCTACCGGGACAGGGGAAAAGAGCAGTACTTC.

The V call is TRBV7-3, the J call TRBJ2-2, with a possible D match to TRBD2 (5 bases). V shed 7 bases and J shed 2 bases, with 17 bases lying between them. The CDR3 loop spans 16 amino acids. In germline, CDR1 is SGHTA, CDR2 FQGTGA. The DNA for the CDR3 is TGTGCCAGCACCCCCGGAGGTTCCGGAAACACCGGGGAGCTGTTTTTT. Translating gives CASTPGGSGNTGELFF.

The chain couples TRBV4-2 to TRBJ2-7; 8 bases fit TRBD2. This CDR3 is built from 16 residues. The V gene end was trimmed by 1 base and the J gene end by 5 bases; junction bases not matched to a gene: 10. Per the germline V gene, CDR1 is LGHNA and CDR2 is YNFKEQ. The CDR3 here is CASSQALAGGTHEQYF. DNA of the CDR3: TGTGCCAGCAGCCAAGCCCTGGCGGGAGGTACCCACGAGCAGTACTTC.

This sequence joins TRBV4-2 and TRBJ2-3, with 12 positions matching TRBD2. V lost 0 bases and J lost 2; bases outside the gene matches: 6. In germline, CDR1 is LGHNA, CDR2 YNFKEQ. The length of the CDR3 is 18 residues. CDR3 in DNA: TGTGCCAGCAGCCAAGAGAGGGGGACTAGCGGGTACACAGATACGCAGTATTTT. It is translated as CASSQERGTSGYTDTQYF.

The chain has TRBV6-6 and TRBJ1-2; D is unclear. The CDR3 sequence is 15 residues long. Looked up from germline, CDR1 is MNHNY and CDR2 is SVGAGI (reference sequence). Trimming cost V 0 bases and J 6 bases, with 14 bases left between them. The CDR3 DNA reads TGTGCCAGCAGTTACTCGTCCGGTACTTGGGATGGCTACACCTTC. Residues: CASSYSSGTWDGYTF.

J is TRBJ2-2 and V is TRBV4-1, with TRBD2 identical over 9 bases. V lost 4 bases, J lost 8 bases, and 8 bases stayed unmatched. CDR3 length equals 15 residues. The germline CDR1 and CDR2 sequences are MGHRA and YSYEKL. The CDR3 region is CASSRPAGGSGELFF. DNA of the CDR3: TGCGCCAGCAGCCGGCCAGCGGGAGGATCGGGGGAGCTGTTTTTT.

The CDR3, as DNA: TGTGCCAGCAGCAATCGGGGGGGCTCTGGAAACACCATATATTTT. Translating it yields CASSNRGGSGNTIYF. V usage is TRBV7-9 and J usage is TRBJ1-3; possible D gene TRBD1, 5 bases. V was cut by 5 bases and J by 0 bases, with 11 bases left in between. Germline CDR1 SEHNR, CDR2 FQNEAQ (reference sequence). The CDR3 length is 15 residues. Together with reference TRBV7-9 and TRBJ1-3, the CDR3 gives the full variable domain: DTGVSQNPRHKITKRGQNVTFRCDPISEHNRLYWYRQTLGQGPEFLTYFQNEAQLEKSRLLSDRFSAERPKGSFSTLEIQRTEQGDSAMYLCASSNRGGSGNTIYFGEGSWLTVV.

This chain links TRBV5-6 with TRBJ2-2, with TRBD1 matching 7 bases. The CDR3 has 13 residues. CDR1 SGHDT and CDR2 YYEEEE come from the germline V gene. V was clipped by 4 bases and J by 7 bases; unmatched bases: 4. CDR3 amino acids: CASSPDRSGELFF. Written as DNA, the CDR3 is TGTGCCAGCAGCCCGGACAGGAGCGGGGAGCTGTTTTTT.

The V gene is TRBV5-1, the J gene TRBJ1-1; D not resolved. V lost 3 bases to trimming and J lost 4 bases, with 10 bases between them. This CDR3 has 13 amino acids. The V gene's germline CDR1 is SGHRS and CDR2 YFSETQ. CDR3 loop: CASSSLGGTEAFF. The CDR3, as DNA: TGCGCCAGCAGCTCACTCGGAGGCACTGAAGCTTTCTTT. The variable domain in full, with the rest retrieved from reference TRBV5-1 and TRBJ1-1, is KAGVTQTPRYLIKTRGQQVTLSCSPISGHRSVSWYQQTPGQGLQFLFEYFSETQRNKGNFPGRFSGRQFSNSRSEMNVSTLELGDSALYLCASSSLGGTEAFFGQGTRLTVV.

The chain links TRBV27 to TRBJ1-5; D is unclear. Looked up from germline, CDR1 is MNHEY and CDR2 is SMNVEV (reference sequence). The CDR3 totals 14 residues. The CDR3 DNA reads TGTGTCGTATCGGAGGTTGGGTGCAATCAGCCCCAGCATTTT. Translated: CVVSEVGCNQPQHF.

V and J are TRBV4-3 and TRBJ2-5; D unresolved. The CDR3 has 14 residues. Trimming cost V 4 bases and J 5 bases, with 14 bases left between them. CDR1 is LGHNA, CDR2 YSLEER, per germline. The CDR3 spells CASSLSAGVETQYF. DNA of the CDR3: TGCGCCAGCAGCCTATCCGCCGGCGTGGAGACCCAGTACTTC.